Below, one T cell receptor beta chain is given with its context. Its target is unknown. The data are from a study of OX40 agonist ivuxolimab in advanced cancers. Study observations and caveats: Among T cells, CD8+ cells averaged more expanded clones than CD4+ cells.

Germline V gene lookup returns CDR1 MNHNS and CDR2 SASEGT. The CDR3 contains 13 residues. V was clipped by 7 bases and J by 1 base, with 11 bases between them. Clones were read by immunoSEQ multiplex PCR, and TCRdb kept only the in-frame ones, dropping some. The table has under 95,000 clones, roughly 93% seen once. The source of this sequence is an adult with an advanced solid tumor such as melanoma, head and neck, liver or kidney cancer. The rearrangement uses TRBV6-1 and TRBJ2-7; a possible D gene is TRBD2 (6 bases). The source was CD4+ or CD8+ T cells sorted from blood, collected in a trial of the OX40 agonist ivuxolimab. The CDR3 loop reads CASIGRESYEQYF. As DNA, the CDR3 is TGTGCCAGCATAGGGCGGGAATCCTACGAGCAGTACTTC.